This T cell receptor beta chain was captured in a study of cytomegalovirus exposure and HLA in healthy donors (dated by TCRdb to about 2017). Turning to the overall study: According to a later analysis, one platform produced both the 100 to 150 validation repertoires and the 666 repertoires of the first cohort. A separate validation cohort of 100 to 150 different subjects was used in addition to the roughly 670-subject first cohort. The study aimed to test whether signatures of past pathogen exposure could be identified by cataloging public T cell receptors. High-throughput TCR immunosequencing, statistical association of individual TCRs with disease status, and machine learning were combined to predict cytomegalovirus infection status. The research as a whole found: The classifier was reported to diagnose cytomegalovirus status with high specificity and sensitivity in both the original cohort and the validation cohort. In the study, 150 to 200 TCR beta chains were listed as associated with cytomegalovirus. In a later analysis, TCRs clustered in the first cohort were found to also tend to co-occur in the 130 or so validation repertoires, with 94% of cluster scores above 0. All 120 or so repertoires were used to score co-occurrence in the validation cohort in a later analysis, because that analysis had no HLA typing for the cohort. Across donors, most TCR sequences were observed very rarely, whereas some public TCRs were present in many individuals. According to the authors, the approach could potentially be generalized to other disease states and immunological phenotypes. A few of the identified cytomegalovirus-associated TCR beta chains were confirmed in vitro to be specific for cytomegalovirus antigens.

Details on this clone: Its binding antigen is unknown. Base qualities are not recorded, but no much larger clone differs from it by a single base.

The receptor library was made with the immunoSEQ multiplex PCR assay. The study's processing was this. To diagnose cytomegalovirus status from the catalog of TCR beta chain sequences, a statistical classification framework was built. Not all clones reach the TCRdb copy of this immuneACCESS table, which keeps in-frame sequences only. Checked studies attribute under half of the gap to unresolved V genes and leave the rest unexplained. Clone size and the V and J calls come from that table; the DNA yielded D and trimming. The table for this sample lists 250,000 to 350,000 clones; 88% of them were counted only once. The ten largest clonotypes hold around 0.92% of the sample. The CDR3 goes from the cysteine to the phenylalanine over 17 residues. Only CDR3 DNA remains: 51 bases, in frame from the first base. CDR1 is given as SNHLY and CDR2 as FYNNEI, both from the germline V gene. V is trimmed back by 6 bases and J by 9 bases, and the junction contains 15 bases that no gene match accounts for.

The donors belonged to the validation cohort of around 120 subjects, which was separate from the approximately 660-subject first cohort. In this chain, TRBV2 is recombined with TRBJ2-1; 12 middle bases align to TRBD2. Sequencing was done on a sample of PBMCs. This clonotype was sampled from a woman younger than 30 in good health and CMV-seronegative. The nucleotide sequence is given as TGTGCCAGCAGCGCACCTTTTGGACTAGCGGGAAAACCTGAGCAGTTCTTC. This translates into CASSAPFGLAGKPEQFF.